A single T cell receptor beta chain is shown here with its context. V lost 2 bases and J lost 9, with 14 bases in between. Germline assignment: CDR1 SGDLS and CDR2 YYNGEE. This CDR3 has 14 amino acids. Profiling relied on immunoSEQ multiplex PCR, and the TCRdb table lists in-frame clones only, not all of them. This sample has under 1,900,000 clones, with around 98.5% found just once. The data were taken from a study of shared clonotypes between healthy human individuals. Material for sequencing was naive CD4+ T cells sorted from blood. Sample subset: CD45RA+ positively selected. V usage is TRBV9 and J usage is TRBJ1-4; tentative D call: TRBD1 (5 bases). The receptor comes from a man in his thirties or forties in good health. CDR3 sequence (DNA): TGTGCCAGCAGCGTCCGGGACGGAGGAAAAAAACTGTTTTTT. It codes for CASSVRDGGKKLFF. The full variable domain, in which reference TRBV9 and TRBJ1-4 provide the parts outside the CDR3, is DSGVTQTPKHLITATGQRVTLRCSPRSGDLSVYWYQQSLDQGLQFLIQYYNGEERAKGNILERFSAQQFPDLHSELNLSSLELGDSALYFCASSVRDGGKKLFFGSGTQLSVL.